This is a list of T cell receptor beta chains from one sample in a study of Graves' ophthalmopathy and Graves' hyperthyroidism. TCRdb re-derived calls from the multiplex PCR reads in MiXCR, one entry per CDR3 protein. The sample records more than 550,000 distinct CDR3 sequences, approximately 39% being singletons. Sequenced: peripheral blood. All receptors derive from an adult man with Graves' ophthalmopathy. CDR3s include the opening cysteine and the closing phenylalanine or tryptophan. Each record gives: J gene, clone size, V gene, D gene, CDR3 length, CDR3 protein, CDR3 DNA. A D gene is named only where the DNA matches it firmly. The listing skips clone size in some rows; elsewhere it reads once, few, many or a size class.

>TRBJ1-2|many|TRBV7-8|TRBD1|14
CASSWGQGEGGYTF
TGTGCCAGCAGCTGGGGGCAGGGGGAGGGTGGCTACACCTTC
>TRBJ1-1|NA|TRBV14|NA|17
CASSQGLAGQGNTEAFF
TGTGCCAGCAGCCAAGGACTAGCGGGGCAGGGTAACACTGAAGCTTTCTTT
>TRBJ1-5|NA|TRBV29-1|TRBD1|15
CSVRHNRDSGQPQHF
TGCAGCGTACGCCACAACCGGGACAGCGGCCAGCCCCAGCATTTT
>TRBJ1-5|many|TRBV20-1|NA|16
CSARGPGGSGNQPQHF
TGCAGTGCTAGAGGACCGGGGGGGAGCGGCAATCAGCCCCAGCATTTT
>TRBJ1-2|NA|TRBV14|NA|15
CASSQGGRGRRGYTF
TGTGCCAGCAGCCAGGGTGGTCGGGGGCGACGGGGCTACACCTTC
>TRBJ2-2|NA|TRBV30|NA|10
CAWEKGELFF
TGTGCCTGGGAGAAGGGGGAGCTGTTTTTT
>TRBJ1-2|NA|TRBV20-1|TRBD1|13
CSARGQGVGGYTF
TGCAGTGCTAGAGGACAGGGGGTCGGTGGCTACACCTTC
>TRBJ1-1|many|TRBV14|TRBD1|16
CASSPRQGARETEAFF
TGTGCCAGCAGTCCTAGACAGGGGGCGCGGGAAACTGAAGCTTTCTTT
>TRBJ2-7|many|TRBV19|NA|13
CASTPRAGREQYF
TGTGCCAGTACCCCCAGGGCAGGGCGCGAGCAGTACTTC
>TRBJ2-7|few|TRBV4-1|TRBD2|16
CASSQTGLALYYEQYF
TGCGCCAGCAGCCAAACTGGACTAGCGCTATACTACGAGCAGTACTTC
>TRBJ1-3|NA|TRBV4-3|NA|16
CASSQEVGALGNTIYF
TGCGCCAGCAGCCAAGAGGTCGGGGCGCTTGGAAACACCATATATTTT
>TRBJ2-5|many|TRBV2|NA|15
CASRTRRAAGETQYF
TGTGCCAGCAGAACCAGGAGGGCAGCGGGCGAGACCCAGTACTTC
>TRBJ1-1|few|TRBV13|NA|12
CASHRGNTEAFF
TGTGCCAGCCACCGGGGCAACACTGAAGCTTTCTTT
>TRBJ2-5|NA|TRBV20-1|TRBD2|16
CSARDLQRGTQETQYF
TGCAGTGCTAGAGATCTCCAGCGGGGGACCCAAGAGACCCAGTACTTC
>TRBJ2-7|NA|TRBV19|NA|15
CASSLMEGQPDEQYF
TGTGCCAGCAGCTTGATGGAAGGCCAGCCCGACGAGCAGTACTTC
>TRBJ1-1|few|TRBV6-5|TRBD1|15
CASSYGDRLNTEAFF
TGTGCCAGCAGTTACGGGGACAGATTGAACACTGAAGCTTTCTTT
>TRBJ2-7|NA|TRBV7-2|TRBD1|16
CASSPPGQGSSYEQYF
TGTGCCAGCAGCCCGCCGGGACAGGGGAGCTCCTACGAGCAGTACTTC
>TRBJ1-1|many|TRBV19|NA|13
CASSIGLGNEAFF
TGTGCCAGTAGTATTGGTTTGGGGAATGAAGCTTTCTTT
>TRBJ2-7|few|TRBV11-3|NA|14
CASSYYTGAYEQYF
TGTGCCAGCAGCTACTATACAGGTGCCTACGAGCAGTACTTC
>TRBJ2-7|many|TRBV7-9|NA|16
CASSSAAGQTFYEQYF
TGTGCCAGCAGCTCCGCTGCAGGACAGACATTCTACGAGCAGTACTTC
>TRBJ1-2|many|TRBV19|TRBD1|14
CASRPRTGPHGYTF
TGTGCCAGTAGACCCAGGACAGGGCCCCATGGCTACACCTTC
>TRBJ2-2|many|TRBV7-2|NA|13
CASSLILSGELFF
TGTGCCAGCAGCTTAATCTTATCCGGGGAGCTGTTTTTT
>TRBJ1-1|NA|TRBV11-1|NA|15
CASSLGGGRYTEAFF
TGTGCCAGCAGCTTAGGAGGAGGGAGGTACACTGAAGCTTTCTTT
>TRBJ2-7|many|TRBV7-2|NA|14
CASSLAGRLYEQYF
TGTGCCAGCAGCTTAGCCGGCAGACTCTACGAGCAGTACTTC
>TRBJ2-7|many|TRBV5-1|NA|11
CASSLLSEQYF
TGCGCCAGCAGCTTGTTATCCGAGCAGTACTTC
>TRBJ2-2|many|TRBV29-1|NA|13
CSVGRGSTGELFF
TGCAGCGTTGGAAGGGGGAGCACCGGGGAGCTGTTTTTT
>TRBJ2-7|few|TRBV27|NA|14
CASSFRGTTYEQYF
TGTGCCAGCAGTTTTCGGGGCACGACCTACGAGCAGTACTTC
>TRBJ2-5|NA|TRBV29-1|TRBD1|14
CSVVAWDRQETQYF
TGCAGCGTCGTAGCATGGGACAGGCAAGAGACCCAGTACTTC
>TRBJ1-6|many|TRBV4-3|NA|14
CASSQGQWDSPLHF
TGCGCCAGCAGCCAAGGCCAATGGGATTCACCCCTCCACTTT
>TRBJ1-1|many|TRBV10-3|NA|15
CAIKAVLYRRTEAFF
TGTGCCATCAAAGCCGTCCTTTACCGGAGGACTGAAGCTTTCTTT
>TRBJ1-6|few|TRBV27|NA|14
CASTPGAGNSPLHF
TGTGCCAGCACCCCGGGGGCTGGTAATTCACCCCTCCACTTT
>TRBJ2-5|NA|TRBV5-1|NA|16
CASNVWDPDIRWTQYF
TGCGCCAGCAACGTCTGGGATCCGGACATCCGATGGACCCAGTACTTC
>TRBJ2-5|NA|TRBV11-1|TRBD2|16
CASSLVGSAGKETQYF
TGTGCCAGCAGCTTAGTAGGCTCAGCGGGGAAAGAGACCCAGTACTTC
>TRBJ1-1|many|TRBV13|NA|14
CASSFGVTNTEAFF
TGTGCCAGCAGCTTCGGAGTCACGAACACTGAAGCTTTCTTT
>TRBJ1-2|NA|TRBV7-2|NA|15
CASSPPGTRDYGYTF
TGTGCCAGCAGCCCTCCCGGGACGCGTGACTATGGCTACACCTTC
>TRBJ2-7|NA|TRBV6-5|TRBD2|15
CASSYASGSQYEQYF
TGTGCCAGCAGTTACGCTAGCGGGAGTCAGTACGAGCAGTACTTC
>TRBJ1-5|many|TRBV4-2|NA|15
CASSQEGGVNQPQHF
TGTGCCAGCAGCCAAGAAGGGGGTGTCAATCAGCCCCAGCATTTT
>TRBJ2-5|NA|TRBV7-8|TRBD2|15
CASSGTSGVRQTQYF
TGTGCCAGCAGCGGGACTAGCGGGGTTCGGCAGACCCAGTACTTC
>TRBJ2-5|NA|TRBV11-2|TRBD1|15
CASRRTGFYQETQYF
TGTGCCAGCCGGCGGACAGGCTTTTACCAAGAGACCCAGTACTTC
>TRBJ1-6|many|TRBV19|TRBD1|14
CASSMGDSDSPLHF
TGTGCCAGTAGTATGGGGGACAGTGATTCACCCCTCCACTTT
>TRBJ2-2|NA|TRBV7-2|NA|14
CASSSEGVGGELFF
TGTGCCAGCAGCTCGGAGGGGGTGGGGGGGGAGCTGTTTTTT
>TRBJ1-6|many|TRBV4-2|TRBD1|14
CASSQAGQWGTLHF
TGTGCCAGCAGCCAAGCGGGACAGTGGGGCACCCTCCACTTT
>TRBJ1-2|many|TRBV12-3/TRBV12-4|NA|15
CASSFQTDSGTGYTF
TGTGCCAGCAGTTTTCAAACGGACAGCGGGACTGGCTACACCTTC
>TRBJ2-5|NA|TRBV4-3|NA|19
CASSQELVDRPGYQETQYF
TGCGCCAGCAGCCAAGAACTAGTTGATCGCCCCGGGTACCAAGAGACCCAGTACTTC
>TRBJ1-2|NA|TRBV10-3|NA|13
CAISYDKGDGYTF
TGTGCCATCAGTTACGATAAGGGGGATGGCTACACCTTC
>TRBJ2-3|NA|TRBV20-1|NA|12
CSARPPTDTQYF
TGCAGTGCTAGACCGCCCACAGATACGCAGTATTTT
>TRBJ2-7|many|TRBV15|NA|15
CATSRAWGTSYEQYF
TGTGCCACCAGCAGAGCCTGGGGCACCTCCTACGAGCAGTACTTC
>TRBJ2-3|NA|TRBV24-1|TRBD1|16
CATSDAPGQGPDTQYF
TGTGCCACCAGTGATGCCCCCGGACAGGGTCCAGATACGCAGTATTTT
>TRBJ1-1|many|TRBV5-5|NA|14
CASSFNAPSREAFF
TGTGCCAGCAGCTTCAATGCACCATCACGTGAAGCTTTCTTT
>TRBJ2-7|few|TRBV7-2|TRBD1|15
CASSPRTGLSYEQYF
TGTGCCAGCAGCCCAAGGACAGGTTTGTCCTACGAGCAGTACTTC
>TRBJ2-2|few|TRBV20-1|TRBD2|14
CSAYSGSQTGELFF
TGCAGTGCTTATAGCGGGAGTCAAACCGGGGAGCTGTTTTTT
>TRBJ2-5|NA|TRBV5-1|TRBD1|15
CASSLGTGVLETQYF
TGCGCCAGCAGCTTGGGGACAGGGGTATTGGAGACCCAGTACTTC
>TRBJ2-2|NA|TRBV29-1|TRBD2|11
CSREGAGELFF
TGCAGCAGGGAGGGCGCCGGGGAGCTGTTTTTT
>TRBJ2-7|few|TRBV7-8|NA|14
CASSQDSGSYEQYF
TGTGCCAGCAGCCAAGATTCAGGGTCCTACGAGCAGTACTTC
>TRBJ2-6|many|TRBV5-1|NA|15
CASSLGHSGANVLTF
TGTGCCAGCAGCTTAGGACATTCTGGGGCCAACGTCCTGACTTTC
>TRBJ1-4|NA|TRBV10-3|NA|12
CATRGGSEKLFF
TGTGCCACCCGGGGGGGGTCTGAAAAACTGTTTTTT
>TRBJ2-7|many|TRBV10-3|NA|12
CAISPGPYEQYF
TGTGCCATCAGTCCCGGGCCGTACGAGCAGTACTTC